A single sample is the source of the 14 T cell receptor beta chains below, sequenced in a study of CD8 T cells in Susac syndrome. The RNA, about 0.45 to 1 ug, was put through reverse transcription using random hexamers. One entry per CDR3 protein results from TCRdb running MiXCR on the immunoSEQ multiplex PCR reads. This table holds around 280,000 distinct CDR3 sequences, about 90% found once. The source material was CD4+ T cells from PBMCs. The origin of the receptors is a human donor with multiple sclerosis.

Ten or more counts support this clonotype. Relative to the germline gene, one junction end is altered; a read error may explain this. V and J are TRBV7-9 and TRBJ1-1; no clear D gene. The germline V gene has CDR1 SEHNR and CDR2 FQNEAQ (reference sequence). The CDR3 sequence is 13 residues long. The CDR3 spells CASSLALNTEAFF. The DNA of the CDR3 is TGTGCTAGCAGCTTGGCCTTGAACACTGAAGCTTTCTTT.

CDR3 region: CASSPRVTSYEQYF. The CDR3 DNA reads TGTGCCAGCAGCCCGCGGGTTACCTCCTACGAGCAGTACTTC. The chain recombines TRBV2 with TRBJ2-7, with D perhaps matching TRBD2 (5 bases). Germline V lookup: CDR1 SNHLY, CDR2 FYNNEI. This CDR3 is 14 amino acids long. V shed 6 bases and J shed 0 bases, with 12 bases lying between them.

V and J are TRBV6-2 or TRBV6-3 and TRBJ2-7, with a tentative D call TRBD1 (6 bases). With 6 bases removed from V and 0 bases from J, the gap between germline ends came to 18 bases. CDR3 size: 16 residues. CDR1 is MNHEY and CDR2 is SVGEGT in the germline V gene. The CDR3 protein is CASRTPTGSVSYEQYF. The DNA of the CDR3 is TGTGCCAGCAGAACCCCCACAGGGTCCGTCTCCTACGAGCAGTACTTC.

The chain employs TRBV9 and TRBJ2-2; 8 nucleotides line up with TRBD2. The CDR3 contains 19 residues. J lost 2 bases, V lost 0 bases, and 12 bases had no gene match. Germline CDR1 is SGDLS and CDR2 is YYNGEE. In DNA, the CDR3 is TGTGCCAGCAGCGTAGATATTGGCGGGGGGTACAAAAACACCGGGGAGCTGTTTTTT. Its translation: CASSVDIGGGYKNTGELFF.

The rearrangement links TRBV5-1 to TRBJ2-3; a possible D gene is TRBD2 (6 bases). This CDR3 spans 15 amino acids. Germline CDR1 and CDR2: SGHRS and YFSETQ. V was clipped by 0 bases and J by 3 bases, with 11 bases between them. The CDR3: CASSLETGVTDTQYF. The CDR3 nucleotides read TGCGCCAGCAGCTTGGAGACGGGGGTTACAGATACGCAGTATTTT.

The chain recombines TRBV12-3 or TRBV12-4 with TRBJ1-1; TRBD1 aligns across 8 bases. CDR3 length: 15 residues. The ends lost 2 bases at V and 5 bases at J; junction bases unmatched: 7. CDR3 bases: TGTGCCAGCAGTTTATCGGCCACAGGGGGGACTGAAGCTTTCTTT. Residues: CASSLSATGGTEAFF.

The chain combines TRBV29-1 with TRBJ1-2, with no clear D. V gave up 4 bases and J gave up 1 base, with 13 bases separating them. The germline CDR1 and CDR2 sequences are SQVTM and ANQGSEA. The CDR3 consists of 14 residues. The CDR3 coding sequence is TGCAGCGTTGGCATAGGAACGCATAACTATGGCTACACCTTC. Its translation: CSVGIGTHNYGYTF.

CDR3 in amino acids: CASSPSPSAAGETQYF. CDR3 coding DNA: TGTGCCAGCTCACCCAGCCCTAGCGCCGCCGGAGAGACCCAGTACTTC. The gene calls are TRBV18 and TRBJ2-5; weak D call: TRBD2 (6 bases). CDR3 length: 16 amino acids. Per germline, CDR1 KGHSH and CDR2 LQKENI. With 3 bases removed from V and 4 bases from J, the gap between germline ends came to 18 bases.

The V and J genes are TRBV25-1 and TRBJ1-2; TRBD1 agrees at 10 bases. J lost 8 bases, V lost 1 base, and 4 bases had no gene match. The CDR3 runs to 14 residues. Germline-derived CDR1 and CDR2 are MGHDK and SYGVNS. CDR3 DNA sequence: TGTGCCAGCAGTGAATCCGAGACAGGGGGCGGCTACACCTTC. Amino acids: CASSESETGGGYTF.

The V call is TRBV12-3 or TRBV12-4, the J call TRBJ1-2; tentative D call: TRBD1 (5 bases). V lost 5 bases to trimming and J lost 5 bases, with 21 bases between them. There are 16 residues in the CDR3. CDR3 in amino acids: CASSHGVVGKGYGYTF. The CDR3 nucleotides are TGTGCCAGCAGTCACGGGGTGGTGGGGAAGGGGTATGGCTACACCTTC.

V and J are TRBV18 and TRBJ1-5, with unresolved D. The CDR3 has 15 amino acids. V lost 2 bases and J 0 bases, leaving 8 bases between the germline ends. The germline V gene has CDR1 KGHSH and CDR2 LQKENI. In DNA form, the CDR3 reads TGTGCCAGCTCACCAGCCCCGGGTAGCAATCAGCCCCAGCATTTT. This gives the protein CASSPAPGSNQPQHF.

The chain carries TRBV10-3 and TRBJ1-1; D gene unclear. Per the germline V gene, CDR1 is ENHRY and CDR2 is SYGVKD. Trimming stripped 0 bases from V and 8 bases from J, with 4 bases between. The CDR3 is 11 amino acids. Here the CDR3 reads CAISESSEAFF. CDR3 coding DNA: TGTGCCATCAGTGAGTCATCGGAAGCTTTCTTT.

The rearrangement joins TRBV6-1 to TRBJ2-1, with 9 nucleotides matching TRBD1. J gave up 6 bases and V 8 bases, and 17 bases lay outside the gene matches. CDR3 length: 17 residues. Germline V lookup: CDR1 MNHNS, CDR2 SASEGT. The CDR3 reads CASQVVGQGRGSNEQFF. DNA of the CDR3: TGTGCCAGCCAGGTCGTGGGACAGGGAAGGGGGAGCAATGAGCAGTTCTTC.

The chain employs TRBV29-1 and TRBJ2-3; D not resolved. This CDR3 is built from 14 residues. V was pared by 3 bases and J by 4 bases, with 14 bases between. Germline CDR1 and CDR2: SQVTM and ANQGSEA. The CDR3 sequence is CSVEPSSEPDTQYF. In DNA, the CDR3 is TGCAGCGTTGAGCCCTCCTCTGAGCCAGATACGCAGTATTTT.